The 29 T cell receptor beta chains given below trace back to one sample, sequenced in a study of shared clonotypes between healthy human individuals. Using immunoSEQ multiplex PCR, the repertoire was profiled, and TCRdb retains in-frame clones only, with some absent. The data contain about 470,000 clones, roughly 83% of them singletons. Sequencing was carried out using PBMCs. These receptors were collected from a woman aged 40 to 49 in good health. Some clones in this sample may be carry-over from other donors' samples.

About this clone itself: Additional DNA sequences in this sample encode the identical CDR3. The rearrangement links TRBV18 to TRBJ2-1; TRBD1 is a possible D gene (5 bases). CDR3 size: 15 residues. Trimming stripped 1 base from V and 1 base from J, with 8 bases between. From germline, CDR1 is KGHSH and CDR2 LQKENI. DNA of the CDR3: TGTGCCAGCTCACCACAGGGGTCATCCTACAATGAGCAGTTCTTC. Translating gives CASSPQGSSYNEQFF.

This sequence joins TRBV30 and TRBJ1-1, with TRBD1 as a possible D gene (6 bases). Germline V lookup: CDR1 GTSNPN, CDR2 SVGIG (reference sequence). There are 13 residues in the CDR3. Trimming pared 4 bases from V and 6 bases from J, leaving 15 bases between. The CDR3 nucleotides read TGTGCCTGGATTAAGGGGGAGGGTTCTGAAGCTTTCTTT. It specifies CAWIKGEGSEAFF.

The rearrangement joins TRBV4-3 to TRBJ2-7; the D gene is possibly TRBD2 (6 bases). Trimming took 4 bases from V and 0 from J, leaving 13 bases between them. The CDR3 sequence is 15 residues long. Germline V gene lookup returns CDR1 LGHNA and CDR2 YSLEER. The CDR3 bases are TGCGCCAGCAGCCCACTGGGAGGCGGCTCCTACGAGCAGTACTTC. It is translated as CASSPLGGGSYEQYF.

CDR3 nucleotide sequence: TGTGCCAGCAGATTGCCAGGACCGAACACTGAAGCTTTCTTT. Amino acids: CASRLPGPNTEAFF. The chain has TRBV27 and TRBJ1-1, with no clear D. Germline CDR1 is MNHEY and CDR2 is SMNVEV (reference sequence). The V gene lost 6 bases and the J gene lost 1 base, with 12 bases spanning the gap. This CDR3 has 14 amino acids.

V usage is TRBV5-1 and J usage is TRBJ2-2; a possible D gene is TRBD1 (6 bases). The germline gives CDR1 SGHRS, CDR2 YFSETQ. V lost 4 bases to trimming and J lost 3 bases, with 13 bases between them. The CDR3 has 15 amino acids. Written as DNA, the CDR3 is TGCGCCAGCAGCCCGAACAGGGATTACACCGGGGAGCTGTTTTTT. This sequence encodes CASSPNRDYTGELFF.

In nucleotides, the CDR3 is TGTGCCAGCACTTCCGGGACAGAATTTGAAAAACTGTTTTTT. Translating it yields CASTSGTEFEKLFF. This sequence joins TRBV28 and TRBJ1-4, with TRBD1 matching over 7 bases. CDR1 is MDHEN, CDR2 SYDVKM, per germline. With 7 bases clipped from V and 7 bases from J, the junction kept 9 bases outside the gene matches. The CDR3 extends over 14 amino acids.

The V gene is TRBV9, the J gene TRBJ2-2, with D unresolved. The germline V gene encodes CDR1 SGDLS and CDR2 YYNGEE. The V end lost 3 bases, the J end lost 3 bases, and 9 bases lay between the germline ends. The CDR3 loop spans 14 amino acids. This CDR3 reads CASSARVDTGELFF. CDR3 bases: TGTGCCAGCAGCGCCCGGGTGGACACCGGGGAGCTGTTTTTT.

The chain joins TRBV4-3 to TRBJ2-5; D may correspond to TRBD1 or TRBD2 (5 bases each). V dropped 0 bases and J dropped 4 bases, with 12 bases sitting between them. Germline CDR1 reads LGHNA; CDR2 reads YSLEER. CDR3 size: 15 residues. This chain's CDR3 is CASSQDLGTAETQYF. DNA for the CDR3: TGCGCCAGCAGCCAAGATCTAGGGACGGCAGAGACCCAGTACTTC.

V is TRBV25-1 and J is TRBJ2-7, with no clear D. Germline CDR1 is MGHDK and CDR2 is SYGVNS. V gave up 5 bases and J gave up 1 base, with 12 bases separating them. CDR3 size: 14 residues. The chain's CDR3 is CASSNPGQSYEQYF. CDR3 DNA sequence: TGTGCCAGCAGTAACCCGGGTCAGTCCTACGAGCAGTACTTC.

The CDR3: CASSLSWGRYEQYF. The CDR3 DNA sequence: TGTGCCAGCAGTTTATCGTGGGGCCGCTACGAGCAGTACTTC. The chain is built from TRBV27 and TRBJ2-7, with a weak D call TRBD1 (5 bases). In germline, CDR1 is MNHEY, CDR2 SMNVEV (reference sequence). The CDR3 contains 14 residues. V was trimmed by 0 bases and J by 3 bases, leaving 9 bases between them.

This chain links TRBV11-3 with TRBJ2-1; 13 bases fit TRBD2. CDR3 length: 17 amino acids. Germline V gene data show CDR1 as SGHNT and CDR2 as YENEEA. Unmatched junction bases numbered 3, after V lost 0 bases and J lost 4 bases. CDR3 sequence: CASSLEGGLAGYNEQFF. The CDR3 bases are TGTGCCAGCAGCTTAGAGGGGGGACTAGCGGGATACAATGAGCAGTTCTTC.

At least ten counts were recorded for this clone. This rearrangement joins TRBV7-6 to TRBJ2-7; 8 bases are shared with TRBD2. Germline values: CDR1 SGHVS, CDR2 FNYEAQ. There are 18 residues in the CDR3. Unmatched junction bases numbered 10, after V lost 0 bases and J lost 0 bases. The CDR3 sequence is CASSLAASGGVSSYEQYF. The CDR3 DNA is TGTGCCAGCAGCTTAGCAGCCTCGGGGGGGGTGAGCTCCTACGAGCAGTACTTC.

The chain has TRBV5-1 and TRBJ1-1; D gene unclear. In germline, CDR1 is SGHRS, CDR2 YFSETQ. Trimming shortened V by 0 bases and J by 8 bases, and 17 bases separated the two germline ends. CDR3 length: 15 residues. CDR3 coding DNA: TGCGCCAGCAGCTTGGCCGGCTCGCACTCCCGAGAAGCTTTCTTT. This encodes CASSLAGSHSREAFF.

V usage is TRBV27 and J usage is TRBJ2-6, with 8 bases matching TRBD2. CDR1 and CDR2 (germline): MNHEY, SMNVEV (reference sequence). The J segment lost 0 bases and the V segment lost 3 bases, leaving 7 bases of the junction unmatched. CDR3 size: 18 residues. The CDR3 nucleotides are TGTGCCAGCAGTTTTATAGCGGGGCAGAACTCTGGGGCCAACGTCCTGACTTTC. Protein product: CASSFIAGQNSGANVLTF.

V is TRBV5-4 and J is TRBJ2-7, with 8 nucleotides matching TRBD1. The CDR3 spans 13 residues. V was pared by 4 bases and J by 3 bases, with 3 bases of the junction left unmatched. Germline V gene data show CDR1 as SGHNT and CDR2 as YYREEE (reference sequence). CDR3 bases: TGTGCCAGCAGCCCGGGACAGGTCTACGAGCAGTACTTC. This codes for CASSPGQVYEQYF.

The CDR3 is CASNITPDRGTEAFF. For the CDR3, the DNA is TGTGCCAGCAACATAACCCCCGACAGGGGTACTGAAGCTTTCTTT. This rearrangement joins TRBV7-2 to TRBJ1-1, with 8 bases fitting TRBD1. The CDR3 is 15 amino acids. The trim removed 7 bases at V and 5 bases at J, leaving 12 bases unmatched. Germline lookup yields CDR1 SGHTA and CDR2 FQGNSA.

The chain couples TRBV28 to TRBJ2-4; D might be TRBD1 (6 bases). Per germline, CDR1 MDHEN and CDR2 SYDVKM. The CDR3 extends over 15 amino acids. V dropped 5 bases and J dropped 0 bases, with 11 bases sitting between them. The CDR3 DNA follows: TGTGCCAGCAGTCTCACAGGGCTAGCCAAAAACATTCAGTACTTC. Protein product: CASSLTGLAKNIQYF.

Notes on this clone: Other nucleotide sequences in the sample specify the same CDR3. The chain has TRBV5-5 and TRBJ2-7; D is ambiguous. The length of the CDR3 is 11 residues. Trimming left V 4 bases short and J 3 bases short, with 5 bases between. Germline V gene data show CDR1 as SGHKS and CDR2 as YYEKEE (reference sequence). The CDR3 coding sequence is TGTGCCAGCAGCCCCCACTACGAGCAGTACTTC. Residues: CASSPHYEQYF.

The chain recombines TRBV4-1 with TRBJ2-5; 10 positions match TRBD1. Germline V CDR1 and CDR2: MGHRA, YSYEKL. The CDR3 totals 16 residues. With 6 bases clipped from V and 5 bases from J, the junction kept 12 bases outside the gene matches. This chain's CDR3 is CASRSSPGQGWETQYF. DNA of the CDR3: TGCGCCAGCAGGTCGAGCCCGGGACAGGGGTGGGAGACCCAGTACTTC.

J is TRBJ1-1 and V is TRBV5-1; D unclear. In germline, CDR1 is SGHRS, CDR2 YFSETQ. The V end was cut by 1 base, the J end by 7 bases, with 17 bases between. The CDR3 is made up of 15 amino acids. CDR3 loop: CASSLNRARVGEAFF. The CDR3 nucleotides are TGCGCCAGCAGCTTGAACAGAGCTAGGGTCGGTGAAGCTTTCTTT.

About this clone: Germline is not matched at one junction end, which may reflect a read error. Other nucleotide sequences in the sample specify the same CDR3. CDR3 DNA: TGCGCCAGCAGCCTAGGACTAGCGGGAGCGGATACGCAGTATTTT. Translation gives CASSLGLAGADTQYF. The V gene is TRBV11-3, the J gene TRBJ2-3; 13 bases map to TRBD2. The CDR3 spans 15 residues. The germline V gene encodes CDR1 SGHNT and CDR2 YENEEA. The entire variable domain, with the rest obtained from reference TRBV11-3 and TRBJ2-3, is as follows: EAGVVQSPRYKIIEKKQPVAFWCNPISGHNTLYWYLQNLGQGPELLIRYENEEAVDDSQLPKDRFSAERLKGVDSTLKIQPAELGDSAVYLCASSLGLAGADTQYFGPGTRLTVL.

This chain links TRBV2 with TRBJ1-2; possibly TRBD1 for D (6 bases). Looked up from germline, CDR1 is SNHLY and CDR2 is FYNNEI. This CDR3 comprises 13 residues. V lost 8 bases and J 8 bases, leaving 18 bases between the germline ends. The chain's CDR3 is CASFGQRGVGYTF. In DNA form, the CDR3 reads TGTGCCAGCTTCGGACAGAGAGGGGTCGGCTACACCTTC.

This chain links TRBV7-2 with TRBJ2-7; D tentatively reads TRBD1 or TRBD2 (5 bases each). Trimming removed 5 bases at V and 2 bases at J, with 16 bases between. Per germline, CDR1 SGHTA and CDR2 FQGNSA. The CDR3 spans 15 residues. The CDR3 bases are TGTGCCAGCAGCCAAGCAGGGACGACGACCTACGAGCAGTACTTC. This sequence encodes CASSQAGTTTYEQYF.

V gene TRBV5-1 combines with J gene TRBJ2-1, with 14 bases lining up with TRBD2. The CDR3 is made up of 20 amino acids. In germline, CDR1 is SGHRS, CDR2 YFSETQ. The V gene end was trimmed by 0 bases and the J gene end by 0 bases; junction bases not matched to a gene: 8. CDR3 protein: CASSLVVGGTSGSSYNEQFF. The CDR3 DNA reads as TGCGCCAGCAGCTTGGTGGTAGGGGGGACTAGCGGGAGCTCCTACAATGAGCAGTTCTTC.

The chain couples TRBV7-2 to TRBJ1-1, with 10 nucleotides matching TRBD1. In germline, CDR1 is SGHTA, CDR2 FQGNSA. The CDR3 totals 15 residues. V lost 4 bases, J lost 1 base, and 3 bases stayed unmatched. The CDR3, as DNA: TGTGCCAGCAGCTCGACAGGGGGCCCGAACACTGAAGCTTTCTTT. Translating it yields CASSSTGGPNTEAFF. Full variable domain (outside the CDR3, taken from reference TRBV7-2 and TRBJ1-1): GAGVSQSPSNKVTEKGKDVELRCDPISGHTALYWYRQSLGQGLEFLIYFQGNSAPDKSGLPSDRFSAERTGGSVSTLTIQRTQQEDSAVYLCASSSTGGPNTEAFFGQGTRLTVV.

V gene TRBV12-5 combines with J gene TRBJ2-7; 13 positions match TRBD2. V shed 4 bases and J 1 base; nucleotides not matched to a gene: 7. The CDR3 is made up of 17 amino acids. CDR1 LGHNT and CDR2 FRNRAP come from the germline V gene. The CDR3 here is CASGSGGLAGPSYEQYF. The CDR3, as DNA: TGTGCTAGTGGTTCGGGGGGACTAGCGGGACCATCCTACGAGCAGTACTTC.

This chain joins TRBV28 and TRBJ2-7, with D perhaps matching TRBD1 or TRBD2 (5 bases each). The V gene's germline CDR1 is MDHEN and CDR2 SYDVKM. This CDR3 contains 14 residues. Deletions cut 7 bases from V and 8 bases from J, with 21 bases between. As DNA, the CDR3 is TGTGCCAGCACCCCCTGGGGCAGGGAGAGAAAGCAGTACTTC. It codes for CASTPWGRERKQYF.

V gene TRBV12-5 combines with J gene TRBJ1-5, with D maybe TRBD1 (6 bases). V lost 4 bases and J lost 0, with 13 bases in between. Germline lookup yields CDR1 LGHNT and CDR2 FRNRAP. This CDR3 has 16 residues. The CDR3 protein is CASGSRQVHSNQPQHF. The CDR3 DNA sequence: TGTGCTAGTGGTTCCAGACAGGTCCATAGCAATCAGCCCCAGCATTTT.

The J gene is TRBJ2-5, the V gene TRBV10-3, with D possibly being TRBD2 (7 bases). V lost 6 bases, J lost 3 bases, and 14 bases lay in between. The CDR3 runs 14 residues. Per germline, CDR1 ENHRY and CDR2 SYGVKD. CDR3 coding DNA: TGTGCCATCAGAAGGGGGGGACGGGAAGAGACCCAGTACTTC. Protein sequence: CAIRRGGREETQYF.